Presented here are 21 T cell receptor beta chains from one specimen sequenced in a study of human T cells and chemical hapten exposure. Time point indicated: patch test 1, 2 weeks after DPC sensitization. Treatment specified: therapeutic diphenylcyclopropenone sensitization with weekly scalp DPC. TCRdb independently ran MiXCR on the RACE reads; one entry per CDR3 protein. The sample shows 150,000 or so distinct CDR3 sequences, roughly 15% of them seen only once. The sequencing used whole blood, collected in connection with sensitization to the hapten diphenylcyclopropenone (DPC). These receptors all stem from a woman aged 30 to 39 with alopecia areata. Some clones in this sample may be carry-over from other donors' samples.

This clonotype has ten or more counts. The CDR3 region is CSVAIPDTQYF. CDR3 coding DNA: TGCAGCGTTGCAATCCCGGATACGCAGTATTTT. The gene calls are TRBV29-1 and TRBJ2-3; no definite D call. This CDR3 spans 11 amino acids. V was clipped by 4 bases and J by 6 bases, with 8 bases between them. Germline V CDR1 and CDR2: SQVTM, ANQGSEA.

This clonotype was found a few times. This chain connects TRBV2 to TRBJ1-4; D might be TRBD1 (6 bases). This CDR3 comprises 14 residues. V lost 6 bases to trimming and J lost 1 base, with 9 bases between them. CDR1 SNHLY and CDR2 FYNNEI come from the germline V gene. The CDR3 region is CASSPQGTNEKLFF. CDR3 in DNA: TGTGCCAGCAGCCCACAGGGAACTAATGAAAAACTGTTTTTT.

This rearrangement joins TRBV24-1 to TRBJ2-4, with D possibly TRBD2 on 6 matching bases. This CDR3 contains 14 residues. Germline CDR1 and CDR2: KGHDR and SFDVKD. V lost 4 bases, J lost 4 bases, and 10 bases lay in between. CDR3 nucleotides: TGTGCCACCAGTGAAGCGGGTTCTAAAAACATTCAGTACTTC. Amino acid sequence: CATSEAGSKNIQYF.

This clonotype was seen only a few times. The CDR3 DNA reads as TGCGCCAGCAGCTTATCACCGGGACTCCAAGAGACCCAGTACTTC. Its translation: CASSLSPGLQETQYF. V usage is TRBV5-1 and J usage is TRBJ2-5; D may be TRBD2 (6 bases). This CDR3 has 15 amino acids. V was pared by 2 bases and J by 1 base, with 12 bases between. Germline loops: CDR1 SGHRS, CDR2 YFSETQ.

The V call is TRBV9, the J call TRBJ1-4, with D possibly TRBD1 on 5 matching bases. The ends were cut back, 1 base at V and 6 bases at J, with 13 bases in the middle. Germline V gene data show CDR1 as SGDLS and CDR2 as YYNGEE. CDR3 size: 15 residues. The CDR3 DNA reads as TGTGCCAGCAGCGTATCCGGGACTGAGCATGAAAAACTGTTTTTT. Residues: CASSVSGTEHEKLFF.

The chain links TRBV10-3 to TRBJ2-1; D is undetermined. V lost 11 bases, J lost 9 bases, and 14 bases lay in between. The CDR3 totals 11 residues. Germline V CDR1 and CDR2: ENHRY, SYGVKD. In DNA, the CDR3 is TGTGCCTCGGCGGCCTTTAGTGAGCAGTTCTTC. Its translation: CASAAFSEQFF.

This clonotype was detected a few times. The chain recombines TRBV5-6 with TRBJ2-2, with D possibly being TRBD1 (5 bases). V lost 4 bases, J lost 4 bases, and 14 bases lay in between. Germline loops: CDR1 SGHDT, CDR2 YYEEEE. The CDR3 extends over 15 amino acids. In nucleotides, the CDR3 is TGTGCCAGCAGCCCACAAGGGGTTTCCACCGGGGAGCTGTTTTTT. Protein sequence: CASSPQGVSTGELFF.

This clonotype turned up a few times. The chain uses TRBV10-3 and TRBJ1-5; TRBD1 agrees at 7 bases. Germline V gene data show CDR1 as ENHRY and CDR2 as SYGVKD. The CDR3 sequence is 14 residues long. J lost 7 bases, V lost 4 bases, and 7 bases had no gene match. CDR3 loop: CAISATGSRQPQHF. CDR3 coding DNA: TGTGCCATCAGTGCGACAGGGTCACGGCAGCCCCAGCATTTT.

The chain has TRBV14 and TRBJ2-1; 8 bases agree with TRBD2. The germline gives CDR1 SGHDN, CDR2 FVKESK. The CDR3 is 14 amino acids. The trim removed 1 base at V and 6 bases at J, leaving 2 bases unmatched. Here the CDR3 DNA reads TGTGCCAGCAGCCAAGCGGGAGGGGCCAATGAGCAGTTCTTC. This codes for CASSQAGGANEQFF.

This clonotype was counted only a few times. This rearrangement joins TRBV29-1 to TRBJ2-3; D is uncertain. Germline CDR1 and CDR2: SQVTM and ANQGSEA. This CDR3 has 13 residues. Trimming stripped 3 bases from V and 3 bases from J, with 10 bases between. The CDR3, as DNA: TGCAGCGTTGAGGGCGTGGGGACAGATACGCAGTATTTT. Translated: CSVEGVGTDTQYF.

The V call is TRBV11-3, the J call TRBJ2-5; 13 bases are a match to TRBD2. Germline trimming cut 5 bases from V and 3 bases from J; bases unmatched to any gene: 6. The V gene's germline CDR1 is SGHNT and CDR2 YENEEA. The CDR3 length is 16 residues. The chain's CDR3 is CASSAGLAGAEETQYF. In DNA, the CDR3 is TGTGCCAGCAGCGCCGGACTAGCGGGGGCCGAAGAGACCCAGTACTTC.

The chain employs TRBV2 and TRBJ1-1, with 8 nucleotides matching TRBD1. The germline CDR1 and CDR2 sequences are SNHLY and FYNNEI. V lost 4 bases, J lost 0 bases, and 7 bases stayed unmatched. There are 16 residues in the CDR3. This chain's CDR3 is CASSVSGQVMNTEAFF. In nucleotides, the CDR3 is TGTGCCAGCAGTGTATCGGGACAGGTTATGAACACTGAAGCTTTCTTT. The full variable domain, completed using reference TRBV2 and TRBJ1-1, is EPEVTQTPSHQVTQMGQEVILRCVPISNHLYFYWYRQILGQKVEFLVSFYNNEISEKSEIFDDQFSVERPDGSNFTLKIRSTKLEDSAMYFCASSVSGQVMNTEAFFGQGTRLTVV.

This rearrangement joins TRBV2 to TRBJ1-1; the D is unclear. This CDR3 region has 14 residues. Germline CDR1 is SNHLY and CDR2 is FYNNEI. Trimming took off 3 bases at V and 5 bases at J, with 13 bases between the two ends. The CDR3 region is CASSDGLRGTEAFF. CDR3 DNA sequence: TGTGCCAGCAGTGACGGCCTTAGAGGAACTGAAGCTTTCTTT.

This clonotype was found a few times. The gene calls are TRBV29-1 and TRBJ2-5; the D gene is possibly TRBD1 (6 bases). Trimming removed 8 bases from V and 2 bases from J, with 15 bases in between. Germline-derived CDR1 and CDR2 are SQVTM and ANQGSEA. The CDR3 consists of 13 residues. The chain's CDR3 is CSLRGGLQETQYF. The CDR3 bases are TGCAGCCTCCGTGGGGGCCTACAAGAGACCCAGTACTTC.

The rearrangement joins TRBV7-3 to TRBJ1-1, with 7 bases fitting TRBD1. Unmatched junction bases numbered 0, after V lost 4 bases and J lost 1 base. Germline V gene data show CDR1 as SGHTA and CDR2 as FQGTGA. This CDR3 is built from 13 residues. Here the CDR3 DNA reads TGTGCCAGCAGCTGGGACAGGAACACTGAAGCTTTCTTT. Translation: CASSWDRNTEAFF. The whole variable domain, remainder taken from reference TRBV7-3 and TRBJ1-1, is GAGVSQTPSNKVTEKGKYVELRCDPISGHTALYWYRQSLGQGPEFLIYFQGTGAADDSGLPNDRFFAVRPEGSVSTLKIQRTERGDSAVYLCASSWDRNTEAFFGQGTRLTVV.

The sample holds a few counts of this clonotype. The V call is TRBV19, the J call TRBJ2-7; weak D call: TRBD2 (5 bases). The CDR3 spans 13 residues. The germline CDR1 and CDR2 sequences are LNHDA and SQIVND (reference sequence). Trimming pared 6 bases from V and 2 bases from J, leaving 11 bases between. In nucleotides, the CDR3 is TGTGCCAGTAGCAGAATCGGGGCCTACGAGCAGTACTTC. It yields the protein CASSRIGAYEQYF.

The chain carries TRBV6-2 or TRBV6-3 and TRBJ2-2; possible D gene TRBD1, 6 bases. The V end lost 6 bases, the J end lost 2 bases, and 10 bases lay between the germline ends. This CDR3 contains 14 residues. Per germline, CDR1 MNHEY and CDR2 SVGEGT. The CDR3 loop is CASRQGTNTGELFF. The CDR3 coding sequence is TGTGCCAGCAGGCAGGGGACCAACACCGGGGAGCTGTTTTTT.

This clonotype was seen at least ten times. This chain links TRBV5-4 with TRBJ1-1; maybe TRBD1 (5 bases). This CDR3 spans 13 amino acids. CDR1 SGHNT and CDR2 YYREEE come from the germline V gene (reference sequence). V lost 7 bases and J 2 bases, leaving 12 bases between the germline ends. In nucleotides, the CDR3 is TGTGCCAGCCGACAGTGGAGTAACACTGAAGCTTTCTTT. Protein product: CASRQWSNTEAFF.

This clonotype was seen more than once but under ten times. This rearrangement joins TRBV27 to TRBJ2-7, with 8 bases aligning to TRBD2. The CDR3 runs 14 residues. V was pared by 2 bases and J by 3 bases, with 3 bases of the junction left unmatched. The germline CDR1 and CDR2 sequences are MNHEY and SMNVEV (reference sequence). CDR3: CASSLLAGNYEQYF. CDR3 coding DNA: TGTGCCAGCAGTTTACTAGCGGGTAACTACGAGCAGTACTTC.

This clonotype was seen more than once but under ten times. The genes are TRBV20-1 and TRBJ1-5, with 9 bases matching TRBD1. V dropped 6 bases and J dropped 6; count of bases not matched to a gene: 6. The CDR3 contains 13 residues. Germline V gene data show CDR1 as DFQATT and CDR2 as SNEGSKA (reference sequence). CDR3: CSAQGQGFQPQHF. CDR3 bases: TGCAGTGCACAAGGACAGGGGTTTCAGCCCCAGCATTTT.

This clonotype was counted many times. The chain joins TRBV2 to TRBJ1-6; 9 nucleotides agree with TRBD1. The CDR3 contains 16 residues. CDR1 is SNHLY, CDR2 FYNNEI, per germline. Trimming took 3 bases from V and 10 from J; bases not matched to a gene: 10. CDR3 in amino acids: CASSEGGTGQGSPLHF. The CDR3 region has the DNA TGTGCCAGCAGTGAGGGGGGGACAGGACAGGGGTCACCCCTCCACTTT.